This T cell receptor beta chain is from a study of T cells in Graves' hyperthyroidism and ophthalmopathy. Germline CDR1 SQVTM, CDR2 ANQGSEA. Trimming cost V 3 bases and J 2 bases; bases outside gene matches: 6. The CDR3 is 14 residues long. Amplified TCR beta CDR3 regions came from RNA transcripts. HTBI primers were employed in a first-round RT-PCR of the TCR CDR3. TCRdb called the multiplex PCR reads again in MiXCR, with one record for every CDR3 protein. The sample includes more than 450,000 distinct CDR3 sequences, 14% seen only once; the top ten take around 14%. This clonotype has at least ten counts. Its antigen is unknown. Diagnosing involved the use of clinical symptoms, serum thyroxine and TRAb, thyroid ultrasound and orbital computed tomography. Isolation of PBMCs was performed on 8 to 10 ml fresh peripheral blood. Findings of the study overall: Blood also held most thyroid clonotypes expanded beyond 0.001. It was a median around seven months before onset that the model predicted ophthalmopathy.

The TCR originated in a woman in her 40s with Graves' hyperthyroidism. Sequenced input: blood. J is TRBJ2-7 and V is TRBV29-1; 8 bases line up with TRBD2. This CDR3 is CSVDVAGGPYEQYF. Here the CDR3 DNA reads TGCAGCGTTGACGTTGCGGGAGGTCCCTACGAGCAGTACTTC.